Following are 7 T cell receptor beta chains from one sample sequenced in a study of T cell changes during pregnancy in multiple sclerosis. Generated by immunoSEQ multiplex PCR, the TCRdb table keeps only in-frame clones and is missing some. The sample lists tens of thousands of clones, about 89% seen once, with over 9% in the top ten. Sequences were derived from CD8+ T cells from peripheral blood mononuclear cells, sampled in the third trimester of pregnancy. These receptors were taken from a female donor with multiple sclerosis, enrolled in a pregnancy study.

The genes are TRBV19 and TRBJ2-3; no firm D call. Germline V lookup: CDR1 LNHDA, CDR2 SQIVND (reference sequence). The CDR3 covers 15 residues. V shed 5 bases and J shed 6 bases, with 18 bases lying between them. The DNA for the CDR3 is TGTGCCAGTAGTGAGGCCAGCGCTGGTCCGGATACGCAGTATTTT. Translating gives CASSEASAGPDTQYF. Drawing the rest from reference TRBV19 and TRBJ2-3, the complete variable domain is DGGITQSPKYLFRKEGQNVTLSCEQNLNHDAMYWYRQDPGQGLRLIYYSQIVNDFQKGDIAEGYSVSREKKESFPLTVTSAQKNPTAFYLCASSEASAGPDTQYFGPGTRLTVL.

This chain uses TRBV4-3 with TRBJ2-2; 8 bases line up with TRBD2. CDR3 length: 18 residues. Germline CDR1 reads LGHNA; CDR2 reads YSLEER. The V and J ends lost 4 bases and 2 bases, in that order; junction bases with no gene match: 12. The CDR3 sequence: CASSPMVASGGNTGELFF. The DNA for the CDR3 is TGCGCCAGCAGCCCCATGGTGGCCAGCGGGGGTAACACCGGGGAGCTGTTTTTT.

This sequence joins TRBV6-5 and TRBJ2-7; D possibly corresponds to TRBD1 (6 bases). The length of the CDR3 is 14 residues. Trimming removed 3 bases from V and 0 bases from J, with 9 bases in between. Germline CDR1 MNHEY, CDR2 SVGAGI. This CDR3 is CASSYKQGSYEQYF. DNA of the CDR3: TGTGCCAGCAGTTATAAACAGGGCTCCTACGAGCAGTACTTC.

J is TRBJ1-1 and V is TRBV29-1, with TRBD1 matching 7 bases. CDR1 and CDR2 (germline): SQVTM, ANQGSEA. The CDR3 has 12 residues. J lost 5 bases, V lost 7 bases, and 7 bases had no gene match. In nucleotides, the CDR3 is TGCAGCGGGAACAGGGGCAGGACTGAAGCTTTCTTT. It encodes CSGNRGRTEAFF.

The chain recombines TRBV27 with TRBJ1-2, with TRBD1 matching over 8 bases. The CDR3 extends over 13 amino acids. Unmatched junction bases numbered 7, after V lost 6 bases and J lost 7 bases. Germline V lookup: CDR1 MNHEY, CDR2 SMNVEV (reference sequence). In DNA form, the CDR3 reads TGTGCCAGCAGAAACACAGGGGGGTCTGGCTACACCTTC. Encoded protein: CASRNTGGSGYTF.

The CDR3 protein is CASSPTGPGTSAYEQYF. The CDR3 DNA reads TGTGCCAGCAGTCCGACAGGGCCCGGGACTAGCGCATACGAGCAGTACTTC. The chain couples TRBV2 to TRBJ2-7; 10 bases map to TRBD2. Germline values: CDR1 SNHLY, CDR2 FYNNEI. V lost 5 bases to trimming and J lost 4 bases; unmatched junction nucleotides: 14. The CDR3 totals 17 residues.

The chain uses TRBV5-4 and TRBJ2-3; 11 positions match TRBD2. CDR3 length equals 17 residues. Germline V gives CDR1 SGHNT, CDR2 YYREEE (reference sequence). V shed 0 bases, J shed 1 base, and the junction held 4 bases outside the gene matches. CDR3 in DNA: TGTGCCAGCAGCTTGGAACCGACTAGCGGGGGCACAGATACGCAGTATTTT. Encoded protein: CASSLEPTSGGTDTQYF.